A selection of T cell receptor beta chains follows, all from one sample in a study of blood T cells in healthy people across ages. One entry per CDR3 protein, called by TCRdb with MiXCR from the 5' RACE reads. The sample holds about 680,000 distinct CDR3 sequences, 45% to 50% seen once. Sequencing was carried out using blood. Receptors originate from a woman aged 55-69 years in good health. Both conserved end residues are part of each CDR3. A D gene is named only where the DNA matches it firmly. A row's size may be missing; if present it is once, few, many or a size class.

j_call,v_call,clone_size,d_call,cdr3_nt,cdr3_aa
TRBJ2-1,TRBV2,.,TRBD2,TGTGCCAGCAGTGTCAGTCGGGAGGGTGAGCAGTTCTTC,CASSVSREGEQFF
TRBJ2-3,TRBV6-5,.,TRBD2,TGTGCCACCTCCCCCGGGAGGGGCACAGATACGCAGTATTTT,CATSPGRGTDTQYF
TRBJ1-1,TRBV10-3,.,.,TGTGCCATCACTAAGGACCCGGGGAGGGGTGAAGCTTTCTTT,CAITKDPGRGEAFF
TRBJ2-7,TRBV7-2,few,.,TGTGCCAGCAGTAGTAGGTACTCCTGGGACGAGCAGTACTTC,CASSSRYSWDEQYF
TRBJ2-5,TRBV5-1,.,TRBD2,TGCGCCAGCAGCTCTGGCGGCGGGAGGTTTAATGAGCAGTACTTC,CASSSGGGRFNEQYF
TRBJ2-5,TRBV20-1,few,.,TGCAGTGCGGCCCCCCATCGTGGAGGGGCAGGGGAGACCCAGTACTTC,CSAAPHRGGAGETQYF
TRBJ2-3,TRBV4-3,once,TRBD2,TGCGTCAGCAGCCTGGGACTAGCGGGAGCTGGCACAGATACGCAGTATTTT,CVSSLGLAGAGTDTQYF
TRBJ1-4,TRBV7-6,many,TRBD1,TGTGCCAGCAGCTTATCCGGGACAGTTGATGAAAAACTGTTTTTT,CASSLSGTVDEKLFF
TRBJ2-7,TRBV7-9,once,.,TGTGCCAGCAGCCTCAGGGGGGGCTTCGAAAACTCCTACGAGCAGTACTTC,CASSLRGGFENSYEQYF
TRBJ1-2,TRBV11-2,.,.,TGTGCCAGCAGCCCTAGTTCAGGCTATGGCTACACCTTC,CASSPSSGYGYTF
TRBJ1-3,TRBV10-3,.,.,TGTGCCACCAAGCCCCAGGAAAGCTCTGGAAACACCATATATTTT,CATKPQESSGNTIYF
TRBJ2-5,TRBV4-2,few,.,TGTGCCAGCAGCCAAGAGGACCTACCCGAAGAGACCCAGTACTTC,CASSQEDLPEETQYF
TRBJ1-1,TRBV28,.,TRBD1,TGTGCCAGCAGTTTATGGGGGACAGGGGTGGGTGAAGCTTTCTTT,CASSLWGTGVGEAFF
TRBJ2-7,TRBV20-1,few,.,TGCAGTGCTGGGGGAGTAGATGGATCAAGGGAGCAGTACTTC,CSAGGVDGSREQYF
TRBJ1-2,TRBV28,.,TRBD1,TGTGCCAGCAGACCGTCCGGGACAGCCGACTATGGCTACACCTTC,CASRPSGTADYGYTF
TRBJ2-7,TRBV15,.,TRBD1,TGCGCCACCAGCAGTGACCGGGACAGGGGCTACGAGCAGTACTTC,CATSSDRDRGYEQYF
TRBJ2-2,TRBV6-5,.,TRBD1,TGTGCCAGCAGACCGCCGACAGGGAAAAACACCGGGGAGCTGTTTTTT,CASRPPTGKNTGELFF
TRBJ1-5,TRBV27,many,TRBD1,TGTGCCAGCAGTTATGGCGGGGACAGGGGCAATCAGCCCCAGCATTTT,CASSYGGDRGNQPQHF
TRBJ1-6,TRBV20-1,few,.,TGCAGTGCGAGTTCACCCCTCCACTTT,CSASSPLHF
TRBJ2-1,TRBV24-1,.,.,TGTGCCACCAGTGACAGGTCCTACAATGAGCAGTTCTTC,CATSDRSYNEQFF
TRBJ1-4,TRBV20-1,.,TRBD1,TGCAGTGCCGGGACAGGGGGCGCGGCTAATGAAAAACTGTTTTTT,CSAGTGGAANEKLFF
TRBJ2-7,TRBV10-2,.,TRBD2,TGCGCCAGCGGGGCTAGCGGGAGAGGCTACGAGCAGTACTTC,CASGASGRGYEQYF
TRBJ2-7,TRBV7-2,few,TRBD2,TGTGCCAGCAGCTCAGACTCATCTAGCGGCTTCTACGAGCAGTACTTC,CASSSDSSSGFYEQYF
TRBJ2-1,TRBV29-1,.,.,TGCAGCGTACGGGACACGTTAGGGAATGAGCAGTTCTTC,CSVRDTLGNEQFF
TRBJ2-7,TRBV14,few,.,TGTGCCAGCAGCCAATATCTCGGGGGGCGAGTAGGCTACGAGCAGTACTTC,CASSQYLGGRVGYEQYF
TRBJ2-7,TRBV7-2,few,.,TGTGCCAGTCCCACGGGGACACCAAAAGCCTACGAGCAGTACTTC,CASPTGTPKAYEQYF
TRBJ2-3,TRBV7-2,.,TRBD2,TGTGCCAGCAGCTTAGCGGGAGGGCCATCAGAGGCGCAGTATTTT,CASSLAGGPSEAQYF
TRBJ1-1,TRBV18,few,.,TGTGCCAGCTCGCCAGGTGAACAGACTGAAGCTTTCTTT,CASSPGEQTEAFF
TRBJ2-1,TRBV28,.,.,TGTGCCAGCAGTTTTGGATCGGTTTCCTACAATGAGCAGTTCTTC,CASSFGSVSYNEQFF